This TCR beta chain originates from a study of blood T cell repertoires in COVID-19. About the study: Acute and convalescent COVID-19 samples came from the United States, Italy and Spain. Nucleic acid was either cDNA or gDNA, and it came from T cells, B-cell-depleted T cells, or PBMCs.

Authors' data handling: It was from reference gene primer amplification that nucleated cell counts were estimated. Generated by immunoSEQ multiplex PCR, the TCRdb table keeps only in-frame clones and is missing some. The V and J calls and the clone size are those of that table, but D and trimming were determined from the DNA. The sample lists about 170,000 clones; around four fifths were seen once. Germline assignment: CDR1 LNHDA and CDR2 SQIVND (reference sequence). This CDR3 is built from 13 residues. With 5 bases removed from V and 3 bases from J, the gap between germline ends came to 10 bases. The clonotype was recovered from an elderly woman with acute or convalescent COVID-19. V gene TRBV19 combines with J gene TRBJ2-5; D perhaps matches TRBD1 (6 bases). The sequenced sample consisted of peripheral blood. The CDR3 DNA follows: TGTGCCAGTAGTGCAGGACAGAAAGAGACCCAGTACTTC. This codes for CASSAGQKETQYF.